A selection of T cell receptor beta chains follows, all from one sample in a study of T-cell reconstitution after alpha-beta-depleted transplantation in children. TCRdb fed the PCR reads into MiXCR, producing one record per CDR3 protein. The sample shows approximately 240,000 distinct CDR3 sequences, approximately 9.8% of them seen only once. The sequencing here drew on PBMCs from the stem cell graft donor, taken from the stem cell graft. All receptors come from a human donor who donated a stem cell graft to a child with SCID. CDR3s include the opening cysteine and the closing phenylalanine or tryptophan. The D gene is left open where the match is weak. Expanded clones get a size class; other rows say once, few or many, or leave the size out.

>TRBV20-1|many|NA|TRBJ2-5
TGCAGTGCAAAGAGGACTGGCGCAAGAGAATCCCAGTACTTC
CSAKRTGARESQYF
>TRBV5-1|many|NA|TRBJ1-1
TGCGCCAGCAGCTTGGGGTGGGGGTACACTGAAGCTTTCTTT
CASSLGWGYTEAFF
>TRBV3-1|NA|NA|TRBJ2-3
TGTGCCAGCAGCTTGCGGGAATCTAGCACAGATACGCAGTATTTT
CASSLRESSTDTQYF
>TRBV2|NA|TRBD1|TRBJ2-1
TGTACCTTCTGTTTCCCGAGGGACAGAAAAAACAATGAGCAGTTCTTC
CTFCFPRDRKNNEQFF
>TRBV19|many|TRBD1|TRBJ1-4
TGTGCCACCAGGGACAGGGCAACAACTAATGAAAAACTGTTTTTT
CATRDRATTNEKLFF
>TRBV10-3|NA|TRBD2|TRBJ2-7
TGTGCCATCAGTGAGCGGGGGGAGACTAGCGGGGGATACGAGCAGTACTTC
CAISERGETSGGYEQYF
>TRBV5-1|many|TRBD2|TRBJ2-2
TGCGCCAGCAGCGATACTAGCGGGGCGAGCGGGGAGCTGTTTTTT
CASSDTSGASGELFF
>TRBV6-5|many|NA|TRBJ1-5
TGTGCCAGCAGTTACGATCCAGGCCCTCGGCCCCAGCATTTT
CASSYDPGPRPQHF
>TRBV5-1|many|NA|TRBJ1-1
TGCGCCAGCAGCTTCGGGGGCGCGCGGACTGAAGCTTTCTTT
CASSFGGARTEAFF
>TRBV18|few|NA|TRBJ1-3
TGTGCCAGCTCAATGACGGACTCTGGAAACACCATATATTTT
CASSMTDSGNTIYF
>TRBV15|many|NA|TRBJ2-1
TGTGCCACCAGCAGTTTCAGGGGCTACAATGAGCAGTTCTTC
CATSSFRGYNEQFF
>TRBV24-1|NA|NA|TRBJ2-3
TGTGCCACCAGTGGCGCCGGAAACACAGATACGCAGTATTTT
CATSGAGNTDTQYF
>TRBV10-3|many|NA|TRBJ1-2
TGTGCCATCACTGACAAGAAGCCGAAACGCTATGGCTACACCTTC
CAITDKKPKRYGYTF
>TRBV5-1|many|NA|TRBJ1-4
TGCGCCAGCAGCTTGTCGGGTGGAGATGAAAAACTGTTTTTT
CASSLSGGDEKLFF
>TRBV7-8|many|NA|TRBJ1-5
TGTGCCAGCAGCTCATTTAATCAGCCCCAGCATTTT
CASSSFNQPQHF
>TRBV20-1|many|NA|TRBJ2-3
TGCAGTGCGACCCGGGAAGGGATTACAGATACGCAGTATTTT
CSATREGITDTQYF
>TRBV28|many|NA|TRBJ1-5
TGTGCCAGCAGTCAACGACGGGATCAGCCCCAGCATTTT
CASSQRRDQPQHF
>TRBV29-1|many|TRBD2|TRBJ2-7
TGCAGCGTGGCGGGGGACGGCTACGAGCAGTACTTC
CSVAGDGYEQYF
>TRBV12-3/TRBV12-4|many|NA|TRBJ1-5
TGTGCCAGCAGTTTACGGGAGATTAAGCCCCAGCATTTT
CASSLREIKPQHF
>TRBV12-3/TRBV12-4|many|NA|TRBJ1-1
TGTGCCAGCAGTTATCCCCGAGGACGATCTGAAGCTTTCTTT
CASSYPRGRSEAFF
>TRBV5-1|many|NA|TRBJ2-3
TGCGCCAGCAGCACGGGACCCCAACGGGATACGCAGTATTTT
CASSTGPQRDTQYF
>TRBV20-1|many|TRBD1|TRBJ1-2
TGCAGTGCCGCTCCCCTTCCGGGACAGGGGGTCAACTATGGCTACACCTTC
CSAAPLPGQGVNYGYTF
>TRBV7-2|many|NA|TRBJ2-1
TGTGCCAGCAGCTCCAATTCCCCCCTCAATGAGCAGTTCTTC
CASSSNSPLNEQFF
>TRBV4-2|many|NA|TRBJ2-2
TGTGCCAGCAGCCAAGAGGGGCTAGCAGGGACCGGGGAGCTGTTTTTT
CASSQEGLAGTGELFF
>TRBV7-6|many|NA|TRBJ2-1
TGTGCCAGCAGCCCGGGACGGGGAAATGAGCAGTTCTTC
CASSPGRGNEQFF
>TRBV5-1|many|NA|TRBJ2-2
TGCGCCAGCAGCTTCGACGTAGGAGGCACCGGGGAGCTGTTTTTT
CASSFDVGGTGELFF
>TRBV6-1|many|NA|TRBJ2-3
TGTGCCAGCAGTGAAGAGGGAGGACAGAGCACAGATACGCAGTATTTT
CASSEEGGQSTDTQYF
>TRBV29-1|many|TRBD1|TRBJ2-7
TGCAGCGTTTCCTACCGGGACAGGGTGGGTGAGCAGTACTTC
CSVSYRDRVGEQYF
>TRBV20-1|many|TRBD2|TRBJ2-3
TGCAGTGCGCTGAAGCTAGCGGGGACAGATACGCAGTATTTT
CSALKLAGTDTQYF
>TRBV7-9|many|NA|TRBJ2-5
TGTGCCAGCACCACAACCCTGGGGCAGGAGACCCAGTACTTC
CASTTTLGQETQYF
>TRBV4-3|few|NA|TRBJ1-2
TGCGCCAGCAGCCGATTCGACAGCCCGGCGGGCTACACCTTC
CASSRFDSPAGYTF
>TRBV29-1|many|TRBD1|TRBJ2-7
TGCAGCGCTCCGGGACAGGGTGAGAACGAGCAGTACTTC
CSAPGQGENEQYF